The source of this TCR beta chain is a study of shared clonotypes between healthy human individuals. Study as a whole: Per donor, three plates held CD4 naive cells, three held CD4 memory, two held CD8 naive and one held CD8 memory.

As regards this clone: Its antigen is not identified.

Study-wide findings and caveats: When compared with the clonotypes that were shared by all four sorted-subset donors, the non-shared clonotypes turned out to have lower generation probabilities.

Repertoires were generated with immunoSEQ multiplex PCR, while TCRdb's copy carries only in-frame clones and drops some. The repertoire has about 1 million clones, around 74% of them found once; the top ten carry roughly 1.4%. Germline V CDR1 and CDR2: MNHNY, SVGAGI (reference sequence). Trimming cost V 2 bases and J 4 bases; bases outside gene matches: 6. CDR3 size: 15 residues. The source material was memory CD4+ T cells sorted from blood. The subset was: CD45RA-negative fraction. This TCR was sampled from a man younger than 30 in good health. The genes are TRBV6-6 and TRBJ1-2, with TRBD1 identical over 8 bases. The CDR3 region is CASSYLGQGGYGYTF. Written as DNA, the CDR3 is TGTGCCAGCAGTTACCTCGGACAGGGAGGCTATGGCTACACCTTC.